This TCR beta chain was sequenced in a study of T cells expressing NK-cell markers. Study-wide context: The TCR beta repertoires were obtained from sorted CD3+CD56+NKG2C+, CD3+CD56+NKG2C- and CD3+CD56-NKG2C+ T cells. In the group of eight sequenced donors, seven were HCMV-seropositive and one was seronegative. The study, taken as a whole, reports: HCMV specificity of the expanded NKG2C+ T cell clones was not established. CD8+ T cells in 5 to 7 donors included dominant NKG2C+ clonotypes at about 1.0-7.5%.

For each CDR3 protein, TCRdb gives one entry from its re-call of the 5' RACE reads, without DNA. The data show 150,000 to 170,000 distinct CDR3 sequences, and the top ten clones hold roughly 35%. Comment on this clonotype: Its antigen is unknown.

Looked up from germline, CDR1 is DFQATT and CDR2 is SNEGSKA (reference sequence). The CDR3 has 14 amino acids. This chain connects TRBV20-1 to TRBJ1-2. The sequence came from a woman aged 50 to 60 in good health. The sequencing input was blood T cells: a sorted CD56 or NKG2C T cell subset, CD4+ or CD8+ T cells, or bulk PBMC T cells (not recorded which). The CDR3 sequence: CSARERGDNYGYTF.